Each of the 22 T cell receptor beta chains below was sequenced from the same sample in a study of blood T cell repertoires in COVID-19. Sequencing was performed with immunoSEQ multiplex PCR; in TCRdb, only in-frame clones are kept and a portion is missing. This sample has some 140,000 clones, with around 80% found just once. The sequencing input was peripheral blood. The receptors stem from a man between 60 and 75 years old who had recovered from COVID-19.

The chain employs TRBV5-8 and TRBJ2-7; TRBD2 matches 11 bases. In germline, CDR1 is SGHTS, CDR2 YDEGEE. The CDR3 covers 15 residues. Trimming took 5 bases from V and 4 from J; bases not matched to a gene: 8. The DNA of the CDR3 is TGTGCCAGCAGTTATCGAACTAGCGGGAGATACGAGCAGTACTTC. Translated: CASSYRTSGRYEQYF.

This clone was detected only once. The V call is TRBV19, the J call TRBJ2-5; D is possibly TRBD2 (5 bases). The CDR3 is 15 amino acids. Germline lookup yields CDR1 LNHDA and CDR2 SQIVND (reference sequence). The germline V and J ends were trimmed by 3 bases and 5 bases, with 16 bases remaining between them. The CDR3: CASSINPGGAETQYF. DNA for the CDR3: TGTGCCAGTAGTATTAATCCAGGAGGAGCCGAGACCCAGTACTTC. Filled out from reference TRBV19 and TRBJ2-5, the complete variable domain reads DGGITQSPKYLFRKEGQNVTLSCEQNLNHDAMYWYRQDPGQGLRLIYYSQIVNDFQKGDIAEGYSVSREKKESFPLTVTSAQKNPTAFYLCASSINPGGAETQYFGPGTRLLVL.

This clone is a singleton in its sample. The chain carries TRBV10-3 and TRBJ1-2; TRBD1 agrees at 7 bases. The CDR3 spans 16 residues. CDR1 is ENHRY, CDR2 SYGVKD, per germline. The trim removed 2 bases at V and 0 bases at J, leaving 6 bases unmatched. The CDR3 sequence: CAISETDRATNYGYTF. Here the CDR3 DNA reads TGTGCCATCAGTGAGACCGACAGGGCAACTAACTATGGCTACACCTTC.

CDR3 protein: CASSYQRDRATGELFF. The CDR3 DNA reads TGTGCCAGCAGTTACCAACGGGACAGGGCCACCGGGGAGCTGTTTTTT. The chain joins TRBV6-5 to TRBJ2-2; 9 positions match TRBD1. The CDR3 loop spans 16 amino acids. Germline loops: CDR1 MNHEY, CDR2 SVGAGI. V was pared by 2 bases and J by 4 bases, with 5 bases of the junction left unmatched.

The chain is built from TRBV5-1 and TRBJ2-6, with D perhaps TRBD2 (6 bases). The germline V and J ends were trimmed by 4 bases and 0 bases, with 11 bases remaining between them. The CDR3 has 16 residues. Germline V gene data show CDR1 as SGHRS and CDR2 as YFSETQ. The chain's CDR3 is CASSEGLSSGANVLTF. CDR3 nucleotides: TGCGCCAGCAGCGAGGGACTCAGCTCTGGGGCCAACGTCCTGACTTTC.

The rearrangement joins TRBV7-9 to TRBJ2-7, with TRBD1 matching over 9 bases. The CDR3 is 14 amino acids. CDR1 is SEHNR and CDR2 is FQNEAQ in the germline V gene (reference sequence). The V and J ends lost 5 bases and 7 bases, in that order; junction bases with no gene match: 9. CDR3 loop: CASSRDRALGEQYF. The CDR3 DNA sequence: TGTGCCAGCAGCCGGGACAGGGCCCTGGGGGAGCAGTACTTC.

The genes are TRBV5-1 and TRBJ1-1; D is perhaps TRBD1 (5 bases). CDR3 size: 16 residues. Trimming removed 2 bases from V and 0 bases from J, with 14 bases in between. Germline loops: CDR1 SGHRS, CDR2 YFSETQ. CDR3 sequence: CASSLQATGLNTEAFF. CDR3 DNA: TGCGCCAGCAGCTTACAGGCGACCGGCTTGAACACTGAAGCTTTCTTT. The full variable domain, its missing parts supplied by reference TRBV5-1 and TRBJ1-1, is KAGVTQTPRYLIKTRGQQVTLSCSPISGHRSVSWYQQTPGQGLQFLFEYFSETQRNKGNFPGRFSGRQFSNSRSEMNVSTLELGDSALYLCASSLQATGLNTEAFFGQGTRLTVV.

This chain uses TRBV27 with TRBJ1-2; a weak D match, TRBD1 (6 bases). The germline V gene encodes CDR1 MNHEY and CDR2 SMNVEV (reference sequence). The V and J ends lost 5 bases and 2 bases respectively, with 15 bases between them. The CDR3 extends over 15 amino acids. The CDR3 sequence is CASSPLNRANYGYTF. In DNA form, the CDR3 reads TGTGCCAGCAGTCCCCTAAACAGGGCAAACTATGGCTACACCTTC.

A few counts support this clone. V and J are TRBV5-1 and TRBJ2-2; TRBD2 matches at 13 bases. CDR3 length equals 17 residues. Germline CDR1 reads SGHRS; CDR2 reads YFSETQ. V shed 6 bases and J 6 bases; nucleotides not matched to a gene: 11. The CDR3 sequence is CASNPTSGRAGAGELFF. The CDR3 coding sequence is TGCGCCAGCAACCCCACTAGCGGGAGGGCCGGCGCCGGGGAGCTGTTTTTT.

The rearrangement uses TRBV9 and TRBJ1-1; D gene uncertain. The CDR3 spans 15 residues. V dropped 4 bases and J dropped 1 base, with 14 bases sitting between them. Germline CDR1 SGDLS, CDR2 YYNGEE. Written as DNA, the CDR3 is TGTGCCAGCAGCCCCAGGCCCCTCGAGAACACTGAAGCTTTCTTT. The encoded protein is CASSPRPLENTEAFF.

The chain recombines TRBV5-8 with TRBJ1-3; the D is unclear. The CDR3 length is 15 residues. V lost 0 bases and J 3 bases, leaving 10 bases between the germline ends. Germline loops: CDR1 SGHTS, CDR2 YDEGEE. CDR3 sequence reads: CASSLDANLGNTIYF. The CDR3 DNA follows: TGTGCCAGCAGCTTGGATGCGAACCTTGGAAACACCATATATTTT.

The genes are TRBV9 and TRBJ2-7; 10 nucleotides agree with TRBD2. Germline loops: CDR1 SGDLS, CDR2 YYNGEE. The CDR3 totals 16 residues. V lost 0 bases, J lost 3 bases, and 6 bases stayed unmatched. CDR3 residues: CASSVEGTSAYYEQYF. The CDR3 DNA sequence: TGTGCCAGCAGCGTAGAAGGGACTAGCGCATACTACGAGCAGTACTTC.

This chain connects TRBV25-1 to TRBJ1-2; 9 nucleotides match TRBD1. The CDR3 totals 16 residues. V shed 2 bases, J shed 7 bases, and the junction held 11 bases outside the gene matches. Per germline, CDR1 MGHDK and CDR2 SYGVNS. The DNA of the CDR3 is TGTGCCAGCAGTGAACACACACAGGGGGCAGGATTTGGCTACACCTTC. Protein: CASSEHTQGAGFGYTF.

The chain carries TRBV28 and TRBJ1-4; TRBD1 might be the D (5 bases). The CDR3 contains 16 residues. V gave up 3 bases and J gave up 2 bases, with 13 bases separating them. CDR1 and CDR2 (germline): MDHEN, SYDVKM. The CDR3 loop reads CASSFRYGATNEKLFF. Here the CDR3 DNA reads TGTGCCAGCAGTTTTCGCTATGGGGCGACTAATGAAAAACTGTTTTTT.

The gene calls are TRBV10-3 and TRBJ1-5, with no clear D. V lost 6 bases and J lost 4, with 10 bases in between. The CDR3 is made up of 13 amino acids. CDR1 and CDR2 (germline): ENHRY, SYGVKD. The CDR3 sequence is CAIRALLNQPQHF. The CDR3 DNA reads TGTGCCATCAGGGCCCTCTTAAATCAGCCCCAGCATTTT.

A word on this clone: The DNA is omitted, as the CDR3 cannot be located on it reliably, and the CDR3 follows TCRdb's listing. The chain is built from TRBV2 and TRBJ1-1; no check of the table's D call, TRBD1, against the DNA was made. From germline, CDR1 is SNHLY and CDR2 FYNNEI. The CDR3 is 15 residues long, ends included. CDR3 in amino acids: CASILDRGSETEAFF.

The rearrangement links TRBV4-2 to TRBJ1-3, with D possibly matching TRBD1 (5 bases). Germline V lookup: CDR1 LGHNA, CDR2 YNFKEQ. Trimming took off 2 bases at V and 0 bases at J, with 17 bases between the two ends. CDR3 length equals 18 residues. DNA of the CDR3: TGTGCCAGCAGCCAACAGACCGGGACGGGAGCCTCTGGAAACACCATATATTTT. It codes for CASSQQTGTGASGNTIYF.

V gene TRBV6-1 combines with J gene TRBJ1-6; TRBD1 is a possible D gene (5 bases). V gave up 7 bases and J gave up 17 bases, with 27 bases separating them. The germline CDR1 and CDR2 sequences are MNHNS and SASEGT. The CDR3 is 15 residues long. CDR3 residues: CASTENRDAPGVVHF. CDR3 coding DNA: TGTGCCAGCACCGAAAACCGGGACGCCCCGGGGGTGGTCCACTTT.

This clone was observed many times. This chain links TRBV28 with TRBJ2-3; the D gene is possibly TRBD2 (6 bases). Trimming removed 2 bases at V and 7 bases at J, with 19 bases between. The CDR3 covers 16 residues. The germline CDR1 and CDR2 sequences are MDHEN and SYDVKM. The CDR3 nucleotides are TGTGCCAGCAGTTTAACCGGGAGCATAGTGAAGAATACGCAGTATTTT. Translating gives CASSLTGSIVKNTQYF.

The chain employs TRBV7-2 and TRBJ2-1; perhaps TRBD2 as D (5 bases). CDR1 is SGHTA, CDR2 FQGNSA, per germline. V was cut by 5 bases and J by 4 bases, with 15 bases left in between. This CDR3 contains 15 residues. The CDR3 is CASSAQGLDYNEQFF. CDR3 DNA: TGTGCCAGCAGCGCCCAAGGACTGGATTACAATGAGCAGTTCTTC.

The chain recombines TRBV11-2 with TRBJ2-1; 8 nucleotides align to TRBD2. The germline gives CDR1 SGHAT, CDR2 FQNNGV. The CDR3 totals 18 residues. J lost 1 base, V lost 4 bases, and 12 bases had no gene match. The CDR3 sequence is CASSSNGIAGPSYNEQFF. For the CDR3, the DNA is TGTGCCAGCAGCTCCAACGGTATAGCGGGGCCTTCCTACAATGAGCAGTTCTTC.

This chain connects TRBV6-4 to TRBJ2-2; 14 bases agree with TRBD2. This CDR3 comprises 16 residues. The V and J ends lost 4 bases and 5 bases, in that order; junction bases with no gene match: 3. CDR1 and CDR2 from the germline V gene are MRHNA and SNTAGT. The CDR3 DNA sequence: TGTGCCAGCAGTGCCGGACTAGCGGGAGGAACCGGGGAGCTGTTTTTT. Translated, it gives CASSAGLAGGTGELFF.